This TCR beta chain is drawn from a study of cytomegalovirus exposure and HLA in healthy donors. For the study at large: As an earlier analysis found, about 200 million T cells yielded approximately 100 million unique TCR beta sequences. Findings and caveats of the study: Per a later analysis, HLA-associated TCR beta chains showed more clonal expansion than other, equally common TCR beta chains. Later analysis showed most CMV-associated TCR beta chains appearing HLA-restricted. Another analysis was done later, and it associated roughly 15,000 TCR beta sequences with HLA alleles at 0.05 false discovery rate.

In the PCR, 60 Vbeta and 13 Jbeta primers were used. Here immunoSEQ multiplex PCR was the method, and the copy in TCRdb shows in-frame clones only, minus some. The data contain about 200,000 clones, around 83% of them singletons. About this clone itself: Its antigen is unknown.

The sequence was collected from a woman between 40 and 50 years old in good health and CMV-seronegative. Material: PBMCs.

CDR3 nucleotides: TGTGCCAGCAGTCAACTAGCGGGAGTAAACGAGCAGTACTTC. Amino acid sequence: CASSQLAGVNEQYF. This sequence joins TRBV27 and TRBJ2-7, with 11 positions matching TRBD2. Germline values: CDR1 MNHEY, CDR2 SMNVEV (reference sequence). This CDR3 region has 14 residues. The V and J ends lost 5 bases and 5 bases, in that order; junction bases with no gene match: 5.